Below, 5 T cell receptor beta chains from the same sample are listed, as sequenced in a study of monozygotic twins with inflammatory bowel disease. Reanalyzing the 5' RACE reads, TCRdb keeps one entry per CDR3 protein, without DNA. The sample's table shows some 160,000 distinct CDR3 sequences. The sequenced sample consisted of blood. The receptor set was obtained from a human donor with ulcerative colitis or Crohn's disease, or a healthy co-twin of an affected twin (not recorded which).

This sequence joins TRBV5-4 and TRBJ1-2. The CDR3 loop spans 15 amino acids. From germline, CDR1 is SGHNT and CDR2 YYREEE (reference sequence). This chain's CDR3 is CASSLPKGEGYGYTF.

The CDR3 reads CASREPGTGLNSPLHF. The J gene is TRBJ1-6, the V gene TRBV21-1; checking the TCRdb D call of TRBD1 is not possible without DNA. TRBV21-1 is termed a pseudogene. This CDR3 comprises 16 residues.

The rearrangement links TRBV6-5 to TRBJ1-1; no DNA is available, so the TRBD1 call from TCRdb remains unchecked. CDR3 length equals 14 residues. Germline CDR1 is MNHEY and CDR2 is SVGAGI. CDR3 residues: CASSYPGIKGRLFF.

The J gene is TRBJ2-3, the V gene TRBV5-1; TCRdb returns TRBD2, unconfirmable since there is no DNA. The CDR3 loop spans 15 amino acids. Germline V gene lookup returns CDR1 SGHRS and CDR2 YFSETQ. This chain's CDR3 is CASSAGLAGRDTQYF.

The chain links TRBV24-1 to TRBJ2-2; TCRdb names TRBD2, which stays unverified in the absence of DNA. CDR1 is KGHDR, CDR2 SFDVKD, per germline. The CDR3 is 14 amino acids. The CDR3 region is CATSDSGRAGELFF.